Below, 18 T cell receptor beta chains from the same sample are listed, as sequenced in a study of cytotoxic CD8 clonotypes in ibrutinib-treated CLL. Sequenced by immunoSEQ multiplex PCR; TCRdb stores in-frame clones only, minus some. The table includes 150,000 to 200,000 clones, 70% to 90% detected once. The sample was PBMCs, taken at disease progression, from a patient treated with ibrutinib. All receptors come from a human donor with chronic lymphocytic leukemia.

This chain links TRBV19 with TRBJ2-6; weak D call: TRBD1 (6 bases). V was trimmed by 1 base and J by 0 bases, leaving 13 bases between them. CDR1 is LNHDA and CDR2 is SQIVND in the germline V gene (reference sequence). The CDR3 loop spans 18 amino acids. CDR3 nucleotide sequence: TGTGCCAGTAGTATAGTGAGCAGGGGTCACTCTGGGGCCAACGTCCTGACTTTC. Its protein product is CASSIVSRGHSGANVLTF.

This chain connects TRBV28 to TRBJ1-3, with 8 nucleotides matching TRBD1. V shed 9 bases, J shed 1 base, and the junction held 5 bases outside the gene matches. The germline gives CDR1 MDHEN, CDR2 SYDVKM. The CDR3 is made up of 14 amino acids. The DNA for the CDR3 is TGTGCCAGTACAGGGGGATGGTCTGGAAACACCATATATTTT. It is translated as CASTGGWSGNTIYF.

The rearrangement links TRBV7-2 to TRBJ1-2, with D uncertain. V was pared by 1 base and J by 4 bases, with 4 bases between. This CDR3 is built from 12 residues. From germline, CDR1 is SGHTA and CDR2 FQGNSA. CDR3 coding DNA: TGTGCCAGCAGCTTAGGCATCTATGGCTACACCTTC. Translation gives CASSLGIYGYTF. Looking up the rest from reference TRBV7-2 and TRBJ1-2 gives the full variable domain: GAGVSQSPSNKVTEKGKDVELRCDPISGHTALYWYRQSLGQGLEFLIYFQGNSAPDKSGLPSDRFSAERTGGSVSTLTIQRTQQEDSAVYLCASSLGIYGYTFGSGTRLTVV.

V and J are TRBV6-6 and TRBJ1-1; 10 bases are shared with TRBD1. The germline gives CDR1 MNHNY, CDR2 SVGAGI (reference sequence). This CDR3 is built from 15 residues. V lost 5 bases to trimming and J lost 4 bases; unmatched junction nucleotides: 7. The DNA for the CDR3 is TGTGCCAGCAGTGCCAGCCGGGACAGGGGCACTGAAGCTTTCTTT. Amino acids: CASSASRDRGTEAFF.

This chain links TRBV6-5 with TRBJ1-2, with D possibly TRBD1 on 5 matching bases. Trimming cost V 2 bases and J 8 bases, with 18 bases left between them. The length of the CDR3 is 15 residues. CDR1 is MNHEY, CDR2 SVGAGI, per germline. The CDR3 sequence is CASSYTTQAAGGYTF. CDR3 coding DNA: TGTGCCAGCAGTTACACCACCCAAGCGGCAGGGGGCTACACCTTC.

This clone appeared a few times. This chain connects TRBV19 to TRBJ1-2; D uncertain. The germline CDR1 and CDR2 sequences are LNHDA and SQIVND (reference sequence). Trimming cost V 7 bases and J 7 bases, with 16 bases left between them. The CDR3 contains 13 residues. The CDR3 sequence is CASIPTAVGGYTF. The CDR3 bases are TGTGCCAGTATTCCGACTGCGGTAGGTGGCTACACCTTC.

This clone was counted only a few times. The V and J genes are TRBV9 and TRBJ1-2; TRBD1 matches 9 bases. This CDR3 is built from 15 residues. Per the germline V gene, CDR1 is SGDLS and CDR2 is YYNGEE. V was clipped by 3 bases and J by 4 bases; unmatched bases: 7. The CDR3 sequence: CASSGGQGLGYGYTF. The CDR3 DNA reads TGTGCCAGCAGCGGGGGACAGGGTCTAGGCTATGGCTACACCTTC.

This clone has only one observation. The rearrangement uses TRBV29-1 and TRBJ1-1; weak D call: TRBD1 (5 bases). Germline V lookup: CDR1 SQVTM, CDR2 ANQGSEA. The CDR3 sequence is 12 residues long. V lost 8 bases, J lost 0 bases, and 10 bases lay in between. The CDR3 nucleotides read TGCAGCTCCGACAGCATGAACACTGAAGCTTTCTTT. It translates to CSSDSMNTEAFF.

The V gene is TRBV6-1, the J gene TRBJ2-5; 13 bases agree with TRBD2. V shed 6 bases and J 4 bases; nucleotides not matched to a gene: 5. The CDR3 runs 15 residues. CDR1 and CDR2 (germline): MNHNS, SASEGT. CDR3 protein: CASRDRLAGGETQYF. The DNA for the CDR3 is TGTGCCAGCAGAGATAGACTAGCGGGAGGAGAGACCCAGTACTTC.

This clone was detected a few times. This chain connects TRBV15 to TRBJ1-5, with D unclear. There are 13 residues in the CDR3. Trimming removed 1 base from V and 7 bases from J, with 8 bases in between. The germline V gene has CDR1 LNHNV and CDR2 YYDKDF (reference sequence). DNA for the CDR3: TGTGCCACCAGCAGAGTGGGCGGGCAGCCCCAGCATTTT. The encoded protein is CATSRVGGQPQHF. Together with reference TRBV15 and TRBJ1-5, the CDR3 gives the full variable domain: DAMVIQNPRYQVTQFGKPVTLSCSQTLNHNVMYWYQQKSSQAPKLLFHYYDKDFNNEADTPDNFQSRRPNTSFCFLDIRSPGLGDTAMYLCATSRVGGQPQHFGDGTRLSIL.

The rearrangement joins TRBV5-1 to TRBJ2-3; D is undetermined. Germline lookup yields CDR1 SGHRS and CDR2 YFSETQ. The V and J ends lost 4 bases and 2 bases respectively, with 8 bases between them. This CDR3 comprises 13 residues. As DNA, the CDR3 is TGCGCCAGCAGCACGGGCGCCACAGATACGCAGTATTTT. Its translation: CASSTGATDTQYF.

The sample holds a few counts of this clone. The chain employs TRBV9 and TRBJ2-7, with D possibly being TRBD2 (5 bases). The CDR3 runs to 15 residues. Germline V gene data show CDR1 as SGDLS and CDR2 as YYNGEE. Trimming cost V 0 bases and J 9 bases, with 19 bases left between them. The CDR3 sequence: CASSVVERSPSRQYF. CDR3 in DNA: TGTGCCAGCAGCGTAGTCGAGCGGAGCCCCTCTCGGCAGTACTTC.

This clone was seen a single time. V usage is TRBV18 and J usage is TRBJ2-5; 7 positions match TRBD2. V shed 5 bases and J 4 bases; nucleotides not matched to a gene: 13. This CDR3 is 16 amino acids long. Germline CDR1 KGHSH, CDR2 LQKENI. CDR3 in DNA: TGTGCCAGCTCAAGTCAACCGGGAGGAGGTTCAGAGACCCAGTACTTC. Its protein product is CASSSQPGGGSETQYF.

The V gene is TRBV11-2, the J gene TRBJ2-1; 11 bases map to TRBD1. The CDR3 loop spans 15 amino acids. CDR1 SGHAT and CDR2 FQNNGV come from the germline V gene. J lost 8 bases, V lost 5 bases, and 8 bases had no gene match. This CDR3 is CASSSRGTGGDEQFF. CDR3 nucleotides: TGTGCCAGCAGCAGCCGAGGGACAGGGGGGGATGAGCAGTTCTTC.

As for this clone: At one boundary the junction diverges from the germline segment, which might be a read error. The chain has TRBV27 and TRBJ1-5; 8 bases map to TRBD1. Germline CDR1 reads MNHEY; CDR2 reads SMNVEV (reference sequence). This CDR3 comprises 15 residues. The CDR3 bases are TGTGCCAGCGGAGAGGTAGGGACAGGCAAACAGCCCCAGCATTTT. This encodes CASGEVGTGKQPQHF.

V usage is TRBV27 and J usage is TRBJ1-2; D is perhaps TRBD1 (5 bases). Trimming stripped 5 bases from V and 3 bases from J, with 10 bases between. In germline, CDR1 is MNHEY, CDR2 SMNVEV (reference sequence). There are 13 residues in the CDR3. CDR3 region: CASSLRGDYGYTF. CDR3 DNA: TGTGCCAGCAGTCTCCGGGGGGACTATGGCTACACCTTC.

In its sample, this clone was seen a few times. The rearrangement joins TRBV7-2 to TRBJ1-2; D is unclear. Trimming stripped 8 bases from V and 3 bases from J, with 19 bases between. The CDR3 is 15 amino acids. Germline CDR1 SGHTA, CDR2 FQGNSA. The CDR3 spells CASQLDAGGYYGYTF. The CDR3 DNA is TGTGCCAGCCAACTCGACGCAGGCGGGTACTATGGCTACACCTTC.

The chain carries TRBV19 and TRBJ2-3; 7 bases align to TRBD2. The CDR3 loop spans 13 amino acids. Unmatched junction bases numbered 3, after V lost 4 bases and J lost 5 bases. Germline loops: CDR1 LNHDA, CDR2 SQIVND (reference sequence). CDR3 sequence: CASSTVAGDTQYF. DNA for the CDR3: TGTGCCAGTAGTACCGTAGCGGGAGATACGCAGTATTTT.